A single sample is the source of the 19 T cell receptor beta chains below, sequenced in a study. MiXCR was run by TCRdb on the RT-PCR reads, yielding one entry per CDR3 protein. The table has about 680,000 distinct CDR3 sequences, 12% to 15% seen once; the top ten hold just over 3.5%. Source material: memory CD4+ T cells from blood. These receptors all come from a female donor in good health, serving as a healthy control.

The chain is built from TRBV20-1 and TRBJ2-7; TRBD2 aligns across 8 bases. This CDR3 region has 14 residues. V was clipped by 8 bases and J by 2 bases; unmatched bases: 11. The germline CDR1 and CDR2 sequences are DFQATT and SNEGSKA (reference sequence). CDR3 DNA: TGCAGTACCCCGAGGGGACTAGACGCCTACGAGCAGTACTTC. This encodes CSTPRGLDAYEQYF.

The J gene is TRBJ2-2, the V gene TRBV30; D ambiguous. The germline V gene encodes CDR1 GTSNPN and CDR2 SVGIG (reference sequence). Trimming removed 2 bases at V and 3 bases at J, with 7 bases between. The CDR3 extends over 13 amino acids. CDR3 nucleotides: TGTGCCTGGAGTTCCCATGACACCGGGGAGCTGTTTTTT. Amino acid sequence: CAWSSHDTGELFF.

V usage is TRBV29-1 and J usage is TRBJ2-1; 7 bases fit TRBD1. Germline V gene lookup returns CDR1 SQVTM and CDR2 ANQGSEA. This CDR3 is built from 14 residues. V shed 1 base and J 2 bases; nucleotides not matched to a gene: 2. CDR3 residues: CSVEGQGAYNEQFF. The CDR3 DNA sequence: TGCAGCGTTGAAGGTCAGGGGGCCTACAATGAGCAGTTCTTC.

This clonotype was seen only a few times. The genes are TRBV18 and TRBJ2-7, with 7 positions matching TRBD1. The junction had 7 bases not matched to a gene; V was cut back by 5 bases and J by 0 bases. The CDR3 has 15 residues. Germline lookup yields CDR1 KGHSH and CDR2 LQKENI. CDR3 sequence reads: CASSTGDGSSYEQYF. CDR3 DNA sequence: TGTGCCAGCTCAACAGGGGACGGAAGCTCCTACGAGCAGTACTTC.

The chain carries TRBV5-1 and TRBJ2-1, with D perhaps matching TRBD2 (6 bases). The V end lost 4 bases, the J end lost 0 bases, and 17 bases lay between the germline ends. CDR3 length equals 17 residues. Germline CDR1 and CDR2: SGHRS and YFSETQ. As DNA, the CDR3 is TGCGCCAGCAGCGAATTAGGGGCGGGGAGCTCCTACAATGAGCAGTTCTTC. Its protein is CASSELGAGSSYNEQFF.

This clonotype was detected only a few times. This chain links TRBV20-1 with TRBJ2-7, with a possible D match to TRBD2 (7 bases). With 3 bases removed from V and 1 base from J, the gap between germline ends came to 25 bases. This CDR3 comprises 18 residues. Looked up from germline, CDR1 is DFQATT and CDR2 is SNEGSKA (reference sequence). CDR3 bases: TGCAGTGCTAGCTTGATCGGGGGGCGCGGGAGCCCTTCCTACGAGCAGTACTTC. Protein sequence: CSASLIGGRGSPSYEQYF.

This clonotype appeared a few times. The gene calls are TRBV5-8 and TRBJ1-5; no definite D call. The CDR3 runs 14 residues. The V gene's germline CDR1 is SGHTS and CDR2 YDEGEE. V shed 4 bases and J shed 2 bases, with 10 bases lying between them. For the CDR3, the DNA is TGTGCCAGCAGCACCGGCCGGCGCAATCAGCCCCAGCATTTT. It codes for CASSTGRRNQPQHF.

This clonotype was counted a few times. This chain links TRBV10-3 with TRBJ1-1; the D gene is possibly TRBD1 (6 bases). Germline CDR1 and CDR2: ENHRY and SYGVKD. The CDR3 sequence is 14 residues long. Trimming shortened V by 6 bases and J by 1 base, and 12 bases separated the two germline ends. The CDR3 loop reads CAIRQGGPNTEAFF. In DNA form, the CDR3 reads TGTGCCATCAGACAGGGCGGTCCGAACACTGAAGCTTTCTTT.

This clonotype was recorded many times. V usage is TRBV20-1 and J usage is TRBJ2-4; D unclear. Per germline, CDR1 DFQATT and CDR2 SNEGSKA (reference sequence). Trimming stripped 2 bases from V and 0 bases from J, with 8 bases between. This CDR3 spans 14 amino acids. The CDR3 nucleotides are TGCAGTGCTAGATTCCCGCTAGCCAAAAACATTCAGTACTTC. Protein sequence: CSARFPLAKNIQYF.

This clonotype was seen ten or more times. The chain is built from TRBV5-6 and TRBJ1-5; D uncertain. This CDR3 has 14 amino acids. Trimming removed 5 bases at V and 0 bases at J, with 9 bases between. CDR1 and CDR2 (germline): SGHDT, YYEEEE. CDR3 amino acids: CASRRQNSNQPQHF. CDR3 nucleotides: TGTGCCAGCAGGCGACAAAATAGCAATCAGCCCCAGCATTTT.

This clonotype was counted between two and nine times. Here the CDR3 DNA reads TGTGCCTGGAGTGTTGGTAGCGGGAAATACGAGCAGTACTTC. The encoded protein is CAWSVGSGKYEQYF. The chain has TRBV30 and TRBJ2-7, with 8 nucleotides matching TRBD2. The V segment lost 0 bases and the J segment 4 bases; nucleotides outside the gene matches: 5. CDR3 length equals 14 residues. Germline loops: CDR1 GTSNPN, CDR2 SVGIG (reference sequence).

The table lists this clonotype with many counts. The chain links TRBV10-3 to TRBJ2-5; 8 bases fit TRBD2. Germline trimming cut 6 bases from V and 2 bases from J; bases unmatched to any gene: 8. The CDR3 spans 15 residues. CDR1 is ENHRY, CDR2 SYGVKD, per germline. The CDR3 sequence is CAISEDLAGQETQYF. The CDR3, as DNA: TGTGCCATCAGCGAAGATTTAGCGGGGCAAGAGACCCAGTACTTC.

V usage is TRBV20-1 and J usage is TRBJ2-3; D is uncertain. The CDR3 length is 15 residues. The germline V gene has CDR1 DFQATT and CDR2 SNEGSKA (reference sequence). The V end was cut by 0 bases, the J end by 4 bases, with 14 bases between. The CDR3 DNA follows: TGCAGTGCTAGAGATCCAGTGGCGGCTCCAGATACGCAGTATTTT. Translated, it gives CSARDPVAAPDTQYF.

The chain joins TRBV6-4 to TRBJ2-7; D might be TRBD1 (7 bases). Deletions cut 7 bases from V and 3 bases from J, with 16 bases between. CDR3 length: 14 amino acids. The germline V gene encodes CDR1 MRHNA and CDR2 SNTAGT. The CDR3 protein is CASTGGGAHYEQYF. The CDR3 DNA reads TGTGCCAGCACCGGAGGGGGCGCGCACTACGAGCAGTACTTC.

This clonotype was observed many times. The chain recombines TRBV29-1 with TRBJ1-1; D unresolved. V was trimmed by 6 bases and J by 1 base, leaving 12 bases between them. CDR1 is SQVTM and CDR2 is ANQGSEA in the germline V gene. The CDR3 runs to 13 residues. CDR3 bases: TGCAGCGTGCAACGAGAAACGAACACTGAAGCTTTCTTT. It encodes CSVQRETNTEAFF. Together with reference TRBV29-1 and TRBJ1-1, the CDR3 gives the full variable domain: SAVISQKPSRDICQRGTSLTIQCQVDSQVTMMFWYRQQPGQSLTLIATANQGSEATYESGFVIDKFPISRPNLTFSTLTVSNMSPEDSSIYLCSVQRETNTEAFFGQGTRLTVV.

The gene calls are TRBV20-1 and TRBJ1-3; D gene ambiguous. CDR3 length equals 12 residues. Germline V CDR1 and CDR2: DFQATT, SNEGSKA (reference sequence). Trimming shortened V by 4 bases and J by 4 bases, and 8 bases separated the two germline ends. CDR3 sequence reads: CSATPLGNTIYF. The CDR3 bases are TGCAGTGCTACCCCGTTAGGAAACACCATATATTTT.

V gene TRBV15 combines with J gene TRBJ2-7; perhaps TRBD1 as D (5 bases). Germline V CDR1 and CDR2: LNHNV, YYDKDF (reference sequence). The CDR3 consists of 15 residues. Trimming stripped 0 bases from V and 0 bases from J, with 9 bases between. The CDR3 bases are TGTGCCACCAGCAGAGATTCCAGGGACTCCTACGAGCAGTACTTC. Amino acids: CATSRDSRDSYEQYF.

V usage is TRBV28 and J usage is TRBJ2-4; D is perhaps TRBD1 (6 bases). Germline values: CDR1 MDHEN, CDR2 SYDVKM. The ends were cut back, 2 bases at V and 2 bases at J, with 10 bases in the middle. The length of the CDR3 is 15 residues. CDR3 sequence (DNA): TGTGCCAGCAGTTTACTGGGACAACCCAAAAACATTCAGTACTTC. It specifies CASSLLGQPKNIQYF.

This rearrangement joins TRBV6-6 to TRBJ1-5; D is uncertain. V was cut by 5 bases and J by 7 bases, with 15 bases left in between. There are 14 residues in the CDR3. Germline CDR1 MNHNY, CDR2 SVGAGI (reference sequence). The CDR3 nucleotides are TGTGCCAGCAGTCGAGGTTTAGAATCGCAGCCCCAGCATTTT. Protein product: CASSRGLESQPQHF.